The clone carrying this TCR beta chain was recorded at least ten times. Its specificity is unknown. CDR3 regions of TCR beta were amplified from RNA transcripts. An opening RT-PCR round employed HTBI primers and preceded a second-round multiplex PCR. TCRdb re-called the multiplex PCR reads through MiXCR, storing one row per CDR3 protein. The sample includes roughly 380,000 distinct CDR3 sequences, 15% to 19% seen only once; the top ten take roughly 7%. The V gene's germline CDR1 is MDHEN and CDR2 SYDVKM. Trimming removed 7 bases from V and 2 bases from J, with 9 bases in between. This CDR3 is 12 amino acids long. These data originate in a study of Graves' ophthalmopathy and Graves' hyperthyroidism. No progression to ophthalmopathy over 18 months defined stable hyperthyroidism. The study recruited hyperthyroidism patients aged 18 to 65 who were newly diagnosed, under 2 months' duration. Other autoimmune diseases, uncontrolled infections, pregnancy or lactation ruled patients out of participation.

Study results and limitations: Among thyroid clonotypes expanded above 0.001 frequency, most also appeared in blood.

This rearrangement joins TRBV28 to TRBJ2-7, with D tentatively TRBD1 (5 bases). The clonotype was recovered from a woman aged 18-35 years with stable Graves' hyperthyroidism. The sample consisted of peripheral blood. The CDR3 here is CASTPGPYEQYF. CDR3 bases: TGTGCCAGCACCCCAGGGCCCTACGAGCAGTACTTC.